Included here is one T cell receptor beta chain sequence, with context. Its antigen is not identified. This specimen belongs to a study of cytomegalovirus exposure and HLA in healthy donors. Study summary: A previous analysis identified 100 million to 120 million unique TCR beta sequences derived from 180 million or so T cells.

CDR1 SGHDN and CDR2 FVKESK come from the germline V gene. The V gene lost 2 bases and the J gene lost 1 base, with 11 bases spanning the gap. This CDR3 comprises 15 residues. Amplification used 60 Vbeta primers and 13 Jbeta primers. TCRdb's table, derived via immunoSEQ multiplex PCR, lists solely in-frame clones and lacks some. The sample has about 92,000 clones; 65% to 85% are singletons. Broader study findings: HLA alleles were associated with 15,000 to 20,000 TCR beta sequences in a later analysis at 0.05 false discovery rate. Reportedly, cytomegalovirus status was diagnosed with high sensitivity and specificity. For most TCR sequences rarity was the rule, although some public TCRs occurred in many donors.

V is TRBV14 and J is TRBJ1-1, with D possibly matching TRBD1 (6 bases). Sequenced sample: PBMCs. This TCR came from a girl aged 2-10 years in good health and CMV-seropositive. This chain's CDR3 is CASSQPGHRNTEAFF. The CDR3 nucleotides are TGTGCCAGCAGCCAACCGGGACATAGGAACACTGAAGCTTTCTTT.